This TCR beta chain was identified in a study of early T cells in non-severe SARS-CoV-2 infection. TCRdb re-called the 5' RACE reads with MiXCR, one entry per CDR3 protein. The data contain fewer than 120,000 distinct CDR3 sequences, approximately 12% of them singletons. A few counts support this clonotype. Its antigen is unknown. CDR1 and CDR2 from the germline V gene are MNHNY and SVGAGI (reference sequence). The CDR3 is 10 amino acids. The germline V and J ends were trimmed by 6 bases and 14 bases, with 13 bases remaining between them. Findings and limits, study-wide: The VDJdb matching leaned toward anti-spike CD8 responses and overlooked private and CD4 specificities.

Material: whole blood, obtained at baseline. This TCR came from an adult who was a healthcare worker with PCR-confirmed SARS-CoV-2 infection or an uninfected control (not recorded which). The rearrangement uses TRBV6-6 and TRBJ1-1; D unclear. The CDR3 spells CASSYPGLFF. The CDR3 coding sequence is TGTGCCAGCAGCTATCCCGGGTTGTTCTTT.